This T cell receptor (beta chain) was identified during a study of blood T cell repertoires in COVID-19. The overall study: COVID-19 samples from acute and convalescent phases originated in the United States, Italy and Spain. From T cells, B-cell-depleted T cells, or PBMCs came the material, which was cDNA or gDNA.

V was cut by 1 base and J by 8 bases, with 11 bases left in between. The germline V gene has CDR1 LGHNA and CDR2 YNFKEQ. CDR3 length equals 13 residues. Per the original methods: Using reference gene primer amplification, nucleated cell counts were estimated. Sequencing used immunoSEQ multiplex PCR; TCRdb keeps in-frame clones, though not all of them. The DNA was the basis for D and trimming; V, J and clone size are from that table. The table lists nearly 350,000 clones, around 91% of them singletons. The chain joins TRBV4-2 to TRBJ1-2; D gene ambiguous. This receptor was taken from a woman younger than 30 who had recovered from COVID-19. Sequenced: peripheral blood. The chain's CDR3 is CASSQAVTHGYTF. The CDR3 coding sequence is TGTGCCAGCAGCCAAGCGGTAACCCACGGCTACACCTTC.